Following are 17 T cell receptor beta chains from one sample sequenced in a study of CD8 T cells in ankylosing spondylitis. Study-wide results and caveats: What seemed typical of ankylosing spondylitis blood was a TCR beta motif built from several highly homologous variants.

The antigens for these receptors are not known. TCRdb re-analysed the 5' RACE reads in MiXCR, keeping a single row per CDR3 protein. The sample lists around 430,000 distinct CDR3 sequences, roughly 17% seen once, with approximately 1% in the top ten. Sequenced input: blood, either unsorted or a sorted T cell fraction (not recorded which). These receptors were obtained from a male donor with ankylosing spondylitis.

This chain connects TRBV5-1 to TRBJ2-2, with D maybe TRBD1 (5 bases). This CDR3 has 16 amino acids. Trimming left V 0 bases short and J 1 base short, with 10 bases between. Germline assignment: CDR1 SGHRS and CDR2 YFSETQ. CDR3 in DNA: TGCGCCAGCAGCTTGGCCAGGGTTCTGAACACCGGGGAGCTGTTTTTT. Translated: CASSLARVLNTGELFF.

The chain is built from TRBV4-2 and TRBJ2-1, with 12 bases identical to TRBD2. This CDR3 contains 17 residues. J was trimmed by 3 bases and V by 1 base; bases with no gene match: 4. Germline-derived CDR1 and CDR2 are LGHNA and YNFKEQ. The CDR3 reads CASSQGGGLAGYNEQFF. The CDR3 DNA follows: TGTGCCAGCAGCCAAGGGGGGGGACTAGCGGGCTACAATGAGCAGTTCTTC.

This clonotype has a handful of counts. V and J are TRBV2 and TRBJ1-1; possibly TRBD1 for D (5 bases). This CDR3 has 15 amino acids. Germline V gene data show CDR1 as SNHLY and CDR2 as FYNNEI. V was pared by 4 bases and J by 0 bases, with 12 bases between. The CDR3 coding sequence is TGTGCCAGCAGTGGGCAGGGCGTCATGAACACTGAAGCTTTCTTT. Translation: CASSGQGVMNTEAFF.

This clonotype was seen a few times. The CDR3 coding sequence is TGTGCCAGCAGAGGACAGGGAGGGAGTGGCACTGAAGCTTTCTTT. Its protein is CASRGQGGSGTEAFF. The chain combines TRBV6-4 with TRBJ1-1; TRBD1 matches at 8 bases. Unmatched junction bases numbered 10, after V lost 6 bases and J lost 4 bases. Germline CDR1 and CDR2: MRHNA and SNTAGT. There are 15 residues in the CDR3.

The sample holds a few counts of this clonotype. V gene TRBV3-1 combines with J gene TRBJ2-7; TRBD1 aligns across 9 bases. In germline, CDR1 is LGHDT, CDR2 YNNKEL (reference sequence). The CDR3 runs 14 residues. V trimming: 4 bases; J trimming: 6 bases; junction bases outside the gene matches: 7. The CDR3 sequence is CASSPQQGAGEQYF. In nucleotides, the CDR3 is TGTGCCAGCAGCCCCCAACAGGGGGCAGGCGAGCAGTACTTC.

There are many counts of this clonotype. J is TRBJ2-7 and V is TRBV4-2; D unclear. Germline V lookup: CDR1 LGHNA, CDR2 YNFKEQ. The CDR3 is made up of 15 amino acids. V lost 1 base, J lost 3 bases, and 13 bases lay in between. The CDR3 DNA reads as TGTGCCAGCAGCCAAGGACCGGGCCTAGACTACGAGCAGTACTTC. Translation gives CASSQGPGLDYEQYF.

The chain couples TRBV6-1 to TRBJ2-3, with 9 bases aligning to TRBD2. Germline trimming cut 8 bases from V and 4 bases from J; bases unmatched to any gene: 16. The CDR3 is made up of 17 amino acids. Germline V gene sequence: CDR1 MNHNS, CDR2 SASEGT. CDR3 nucleotide sequence: TGTGCCAGCGGTAGGGACACCCGGACTAGCGCCGCAGATACGCAGTATTTT. Translating it yields CASGRDTRTSAADTQYF.

This clonotype was observed a few times. The rearrangement links TRBV4-3 to TRBJ2-1; D remains ambiguous. CDR1 LGHNA and CDR2 YSLEER come from the germline V gene. V lost 0 bases, J lost 10 bases, and 13 bases lay in between. The CDR3 spans 14 residues. CDR3 protein: CASSQDPSYGEQFF. In nucleotides, the CDR3 is TGCGCCAGCAGCCAAGACCCCAGCTATGGAGAGCAGTTCTTC.

This clonotype was seen a handful of times. V and J are TRBV7-2 and TRBJ1-1; the D is unclear. This CDR3 is 16 amino acids long. The V end was cut by 1 base, the J end by 9 bases, with 21 bases between. CDR1 and CDR2 (germline): SGHTA, FQGNSA. The CDR3 region is CASSLEWQVPTTKAFF. The CDR3 DNA reads as TGTGCCAGCAGCTTAGAATGGCAGGTTCCCACTACAAAAGCTTTCTTT.

The sample holds a few counts of this clonotype. V gene TRBV7-2 combines with J gene TRBJ2-2, with 11 bases lining up with TRBD2. The CDR3 sequence is 15 residues long. The J segment lost 8 bases and the V segment lost 1 base, leaving 3 bases of the junction unmatched. Germline CDR1 and CDR2: SGHTA and FQGNSA. The chain's CDR3 is CASSLVLAGGGELFF. CDR3 bases: TGTGCCAGCAGCTTAGTTCTAGCGGGAGGAGGGGAGCTGTTTTTT. Full variable domain (rest looked up from reference TRBV7-2 and TRBJ2-2): GAGVSQSPSNKVTEKGKDVELRCDPISGHTALYWYRQSLGQGLEFLIYFQGNSAPDKSGLPSDRFSAERTGGSVSTLTIQRTQQEDSAVYLCASSLVLAGGGELFFGEGSRLTVL.

This clonotype has only a few counts. The chain has TRBV27 and TRBJ2-1, with unresolved D. Germline V gives CDR1 MNHEY, CDR2 SMNVEV (reference sequence). Trimming pared 3 bases from V and 2 bases from J, leaving 14 bases between. This CDR3 spans 16 amino acids. CDR3 sequence reads: CASSFRYLLAYNEQFF. The CDR3 nucleotides are TGTGCCAGCAGTTTCCGCTACCTGTTGGCCTACAATGAGCAGTTCTTC.

J is TRBJ2-1 and V is TRBV29-1; TRBD2 matches at 10 bases. CDR3 length: 17 amino acids. Germline V lookup: CDR1 SQVTM, CDR2 ANQGSEA. Trimming cost V 4 bases and J 0 bases; bases outside gene matches: 9. The CDR3 DNA follows: TGCAGCGTTGGTATGGGACTAGCGACCGTCTCCTACAATGAGCAGTTCTTC. This translates into CSVGMGLATVSYNEQFF.

This clonotype was picked up a small number of times. The chain carries TRBV30 and TRBJ1-2; a weak D match, TRBD1 (6 bases). The CDR3 is 13 residues long. V was cut by 5 bases and J by 7 bases, with 17 bases left in between. Per the germline V gene, CDR1 is GTSNPN and CDR2 is SVGIG (reference sequence). The CDR3 sequence: CAWRIQGGSGYTF. The CDR3 nucleotides read TGTGCCTGGCGGATACAGGGCGGGAGTGGCTACACCTTC.

Regarding this clonotype: The conserved phenylalanine or tryptophan is not found at the CDR3 terminus, so this likely reflects a read error. It is unclear where the CDR3 begins or ends on the DNA, so no DNA is shown, and the CDR3 is as TCRdb lists it. This chain links TRBV12-3 or TRBV12-4 with TRBJ2-1; no DNA check was done on the table's D call, TRBD1. Inclusive of both ends, the CDR3 amounts to 12 amino acids. CDR3 sequence: CASSTMGEALAH.

J is TRBJ1-1 and V is TRBV18; tentatively, D is TRBD1 (5 bases). V was shortened by 4 bases and J by 1 base, with 13 bases between the two germline ends. The germline V gene has CDR1 KGHSH and CDR2 LQKENI. The CDR3 contains 15 residues. CDR3 DNA: TGTGCCAGCTCACTGGGGCGCGGATCGAACACTGAAGCTTTCTTT. Translated, it gives CASSLGRGSNTEAFF.

This clonotype was picked up a small number of times. V and J are TRBV28 and TRBJ1-6; possibly TRBD1 for D (6 bases). From germline, CDR1 is MDHEN and CDR2 SYDVKM. The CDR3 runs 17 residues. V shed 5 bases and J shed 1 base, with 15 bases lying between them. The CDR3 protein is CASSLTPGESYNSPLHF. CDR3 nucleotide sequence: TGTGCCAGCAGTCTTACCCCAGGGGAGTCCTATAATTCACCCCTCCACTTT.

This clonotype was recorded many times. The chain has TRBV2 and TRBJ2-3; possible D gene TRBD1, 6 bases. Trimming removed 4 bases at V and 0 bases at J, with 11 bases between. The CDR3 length is 15 residues. CDR1 SNHLY and CDR2 FYNNEI come from the germline V gene. This CDR3 reads CASSADRHSTDTQYF. The CDR3 DNA sequence: TGTGCCAGCAGTGCGGACAGACATAGCACAGATACGCAGTATTTT.